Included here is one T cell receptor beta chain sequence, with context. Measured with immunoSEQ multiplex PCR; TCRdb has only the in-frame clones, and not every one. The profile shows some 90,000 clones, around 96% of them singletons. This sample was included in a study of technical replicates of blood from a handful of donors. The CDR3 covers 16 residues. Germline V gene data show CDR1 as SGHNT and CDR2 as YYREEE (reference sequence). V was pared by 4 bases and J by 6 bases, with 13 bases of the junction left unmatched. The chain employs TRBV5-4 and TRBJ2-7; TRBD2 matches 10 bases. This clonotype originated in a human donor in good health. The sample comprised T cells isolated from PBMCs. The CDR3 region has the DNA TGTGCCAGCAGCCCACCGCCAACCGGGACTAGCGCCGAGCAGTACTTC. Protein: CASSPPPTGTSAEQYF. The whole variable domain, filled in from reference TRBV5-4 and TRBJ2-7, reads ETGVTQSPTHLIKTRGQQVTLRCSSQSGHNTVSWYQQALGQGPQFIFQYYREEENGRGNFPPRFSGLQFPNYSSELNVNALELDDSALYLCASSPPPTGTSAEQYFGPGTRLTVT.